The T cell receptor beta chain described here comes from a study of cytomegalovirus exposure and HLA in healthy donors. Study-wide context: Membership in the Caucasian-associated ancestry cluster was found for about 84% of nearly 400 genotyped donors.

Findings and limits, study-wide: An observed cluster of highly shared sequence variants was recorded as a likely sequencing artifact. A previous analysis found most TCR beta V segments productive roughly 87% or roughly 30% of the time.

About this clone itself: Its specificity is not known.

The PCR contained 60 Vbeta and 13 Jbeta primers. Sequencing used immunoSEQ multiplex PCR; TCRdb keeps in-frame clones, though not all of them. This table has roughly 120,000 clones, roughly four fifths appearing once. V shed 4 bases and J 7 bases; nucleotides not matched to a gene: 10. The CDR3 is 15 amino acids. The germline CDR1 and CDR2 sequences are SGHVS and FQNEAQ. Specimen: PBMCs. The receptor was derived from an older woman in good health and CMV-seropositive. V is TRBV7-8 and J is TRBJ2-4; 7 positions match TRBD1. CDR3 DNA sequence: TGTGCCAGCAGCTCCGGACAGGCTCCCGGGAACATTCAGTACTTC. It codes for CASSSGQAPGNIQYF.